The 4 T cell receptor beta chains in this list originate from one sample, sequenced in a study of T cell repertoires in cytomegalovirus infection (dated 2019 in TCRdb). Sequencing was performed on an Illumina HiSeq 1500. TCRdb passed the public sequencing reads through fastp at Q25 and MiXCR, retaining productive beta sequences. Duplicate CDR3 protein sequences are folded into a single record with the most common DNA and genes. The sample table contains a few hundred thousand distinct CDR3 sequences; only one count was recorded for 15% to 20% of them. In total, the top ten clones hold approximately 12% of the sample. The material sequenced was PBMCs. Receptor source: a human donor in good health (CMV status not recorded). Some clones in this sample may be carry-over from other donors' samples.

The sample holds a few counts of this clonotype. The CDR3, as DNA: TGCAGCGTGGGGGACAGGGGGCAATCCTACGAGCAGTACTTC. Amino acid sequence: CSVGDRGQSYEQYF. The rearrangement links TRBV29-1 to TRBJ2-7; 12 positions match TRBD1. Trimming at V came to 6 bases and at J to 1 base, leaving 4 bases not matched to a gene. CDR3 length: 14 amino acids. In germline, CDR1 is SQVTM, CDR2 ANQGSEA.

In this sample, this clonotype turned up many times. The chain employs TRBV6-2 or TRBV6-3 and TRBJ2-1; 11 bases match TRBD2. Unmatched junction bases numbered 7, after V lost 3 bases and J lost 3 bases. This CDR3 region has 17 residues. Germline-derived CDR1 and CDR2 are MNHEY and SVGEGT. The chain's CDR3 is CASSYRVTSGDYNEQFF. The CDR3 DNA reads as TGTGCCAGCAGTTATAGGGTGACTAGCGGGGACTACAATGAGCAGTTCTTC.

The V and J genes are TRBV6-1 and TRBJ2-7, with 11 bases aligning to TRBD1. The ends lost 5 bases at V and 9 bases at J; junction bases unmatched: 9. Germline assignment: CDR1 MNHNS and CDR2 SASEGT. This CDR3 contains 14 residues. The CDR3 DNA follows: TGTGCCAGCAGTTACGGGGACAGGGGGTTTCGGCAGTACTTC. It codes for CASSYGDRGFRQYF.

In this sample, this clonotype turned up many times. J is TRBJ2-1 and V is TRBV7-6; 7 bases fit TRBD2. The V segment lost 5 bases and the J segment 4 bases; nucleotides outside the gene matches: 17. This CDR3 region has 18 residues. Per the germline V gene, CDR1 is SGHVS and CDR2 is FNYEAQ. The CDR3 coding sequence is TGTGCCAGCAGCCCAGCATGGGACTACCCCAAAAAATACAATGAGCAGTTCTTC. Translated: CASSPAWDYPKKYNEQFF.